The 25 T cell receptor beta chains given below trace back to one sample, sequenced in a study of blood T cell repertoires in COVID-19. Here immunoSEQ multiplex PCR was the method, and the copy in TCRdb shows in-frame clones only, minus some. The sample shows approximately 58,000 clones, 65% to 85% of them seen only once. What was sequenced was peripheral blood. The source is a man between 65 and 85 years old with active or convalescent COVID-19.

V usage is TRBV11-2 and J usage is TRBJ2-7; 9 bases align to TRBD1. V trimming: 3 bases; J trimming: 2 bases; junction bases outside the gene matches: 8. Per the germline V gene, CDR1 is SGHAT and CDR2 is FQNNGV. The CDR3 runs to 16 residues. CDR3 residues: CASSFPGTGRTYEQYF. The CDR3 DNA reads TGTGCCAGCAGCTTCCCTGGGACAGGGAGGACCTACGAGCAGTACTTC.

The chain's CDR3 is CASSRRQAYEQYF. CDR3 sequence (DNA): TGTGCCAGCAGTCGTCGACAGGCCTACGAGCAGTACTTC. This sequence joins TRBV27 and TRBJ2-7; D may be TRBD1 (6 bases). The CDR3 is 13 amino acids. V was pared by 5 bases and J by 2 bases, with 10 bases between. Germline V gives CDR1 MNHEY, CDR2 SMNVEV (reference sequence).

The chain joins TRBV19 to TRBJ2-1, with 10 bases matching TRBD2. This CDR3 contains 12 residues. Germline CDR1 and CDR2: LNHDA and SQIVND (reference sequence). V was pared by 4 bases and J by 9 bases, with 0 bases of the junction left unmatched. CDR3 protein: CASSTSGGEQFF. The CDR3 DNA is TGTGCCAGTAGTACTAGCGGGGGTGAGCAGTTCTTC.

This sequence joins TRBV20-1 and TRBJ1-3; 8 bases are a match to TRBD1. J lost 7 bases, V lost 3 bases, and 5 bases had no gene match. Germline lookup yields CDR1 DFQATT and CDR2 SNEGSKA (reference sequence). The CDR3 covers 13 residues. CDR3 loop: CSASGQGGNTIYF. CDR3 nucleotides: TGCAGTGCTAGTGGACAGGGCGGGAACACCATATATTTT.

The chain is built from TRBV7-8 and TRBJ2-3, with TRBD2 identical over 10 bases. The germline gives CDR1 SGHVS, CDR2 FQNEAQ. V lost 5 bases to trimming and J lost 5 bases; unmatched junction nucleotides: 19. CDR3 length: 19 amino acids. CDR3 sequence reads: CASSHLRASGGPGGDTQYF. The CDR3 DNA follows: TGTGCCAGCAGCCACTTACGGGCTAGCGGGGGACCCGGGGGAGATACGCAGTATTTT.

V and J are TRBV6-6 and TRBJ2-7, with unresolved D. Germline V lookup: CDR1 MNHNY, CDR2 SVGAGI (reference sequence). The CDR3 runs 11 residues. The germline V and J ends were trimmed by 7 bases and 3 bases, with 7 bases remaining between them. Here the CDR3 reads CASTESYEQYF. In nucleotides, the CDR3 is TGTGCCAGCACGGAGAGCTACGAGCAGTACTTC.

The chain links TRBV19 to TRBJ1-1; D gene unclear. The CDR3 runs to 13 residues. The germline V gene encodes CDR1 LNHDA and CDR2 SQIVND (reference sequence). V was clipped by 4 bases and J by 4 bases, with 10 bases between them. CDR3 DNA: TGTGCCAGTAGTACCCGGAGGTCCACTGAAGCTTTCTTT. Encoded protein: CASSTRRSTEAFF.

With respect to this clone: The same CDR3 arises from other DNA sequences in this sample as well. V is TRBV20-1 and J is TRBJ2-1; TRBD2 is a possible D gene (6 bases). Trimming took off 0 bases at V and 10 bases at J, with 7 bases between the two ends. The germline gives CDR1 DFQATT, CDR2 SNEGSKA (reference sequence). CDR3 length equals 11 residues. The CDR3, as DNA: TGCAGTGCTAGAGATGGGAGGGAGCAGTTCTTC. Protein sequence: CSARDGREQFF.

This chain links TRBV7-9 with TRBJ2-7, with D maybe TRBD2 (6 bases). The CDR3 spans 13 residues. CDR1 is SEHNR and CDR2 is FQNEAQ in the germline V gene (reference sequence). V was pared by 1 base and J by 6 bases, with 10 bases between. The CDR3 DNA reads as TGTGCCAGCAGCTTAGACGGAGGGTTCGAGCAGTACTTC. It translates to CASSLDGGFEQYF.

The rearrangement uses TRBV7-9 and TRBJ1-1; 7 bases align to TRBD1. Germline trimming cut 5 bases from V and 1 base from J; bases unmatched to any gene: 7. The CDR3 has 15 residues. Germline CDR1 reads SEHNR; CDR2 reads FQNEAQ (reference sequence). CDR3 DNA: TGTGCCAGCAGCGGAGTGGGACAGTCGAACACTGAAGCTTTCTTT. Amino acid sequence: CASSGVGQSNTEAFF.

This chain connects TRBV7-9 to TRBJ2-3, with D possibly TRBD1 on 5 matching bases. Germline CDR1 SEHNR, CDR2 FQNEAQ (reference sequence). With 5 bases removed from V and 4 bases from J, the gap between germline ends came to 10 bases. This CDR3 is 13 amino acids long. The CDR3 region is CASSPLGPDTQYF. The CDR3 coding sequence is TGTGCCAGCAGCCCTCTGGGGCCAGATACGCAGTATTTT. The complete variable domain, with remaining parts taken from reference TRBV7-9 and TRBJ2-3, reads DTGVSQNPRHKITKRGQNVTFRCDPISEHNRLYWYRQTLGQGPEFLTYFQNEAQLEKSRLLSDRFSAERPKGSFSTLEIQRTEQGDSAMYLCASSPLGPDTQYFGPGTRLTVL.

CDR3 loop: CASSLLGSQNSPLHF. As DNA, the CDR3 is TGTGCCAGCAGCTTATTGGGGAGTCAAAATTCACCCCTCCACTTT. J is TRBJ1-6 and V is TRBV11-2; D uncertain. V was clipped by 2 bases and J by 7 bases, with 12 bases between them. Germline V lookup: CDR1 SGHAT, CDR2 FQNNGV. CDR3 length: 15 residues.

The chain employs TRBV9 and TRBJ2-4, with a tentative D call TRBD2 (5 bases). V was pared by 4 bases and J by 0 bases, with 14 bases between. CDR3 length equals 16 residues. Germline values: CDR1 SGDLS, CDR2 YYNGEE. The CDR3 reads CASSLTTGGAKNIQYF. The DNA of the CDR3 is TGTGCCAGCAGCCTGACGACCGGAGGAGCCAAAAACATTCAGTACTTC.

The genes are TRBV10-3 and TRBJ1-6; a possible D gene is TRBD1 (5 bases). Trimming pared 7 bases from V and 8 bases from J, leaving 15 bases between. The germline V gene has CDR1 ENHRY and CDR2 SYGVKD. The CDR3 is 14 amino acids. The chain's CDR3 is CAIKSDSSDSPLHF. CDR3 bases: TGTGCCATCAAATCTGACAGTTCTGATTCACCCCTCCACTTT.

The chain carries TRBV4-2 and TRBJ1-1; TRBD1 aligns across 9 bases. The V gene's germline CDR1 is LGHNA and CDR2 YNFKEQ. J gave up 5 bases and V 7 bases, and 8 bases lay outside the gene matches. The CDR3 spans 14 residues. CDR3 sequence reads: CASTAGTGRTEAFF. Here the CDR3 DNA reads TGTGCCAGCACCGCCGGGACAGGGAGGACTGAAGCTTTCTTT.

The chain's CDR3 is CASSVGDRDSSYNEQFF. CDR3 DNA sequence: TGTGCCAGCAGCGTTGGGGACCGGGACAGCTCCTACAATGAGCAGTTCTTC. The chain uses TRBV7-3 and TRBJ2-1; 7 bases are a match to TRBD1. Germline values: CDR1 SGHTA, CDR2 FQGTGA. This CDR3 spans 17 amino acids. Trimming cost V 5 bases and J 0 bases; bases outside gene matches: 10.

The CDR3 nucleotides are TGTGCCAGCAGTTACTCCCTAGCGGGTATGATAAATGAGCAGTTCTTC. This sequence encodes CASSYSLAGMINEQFF. The gene calls are TRBV6-5 and TRBJ2-1; 8 bases line up with TRBD2. Germline V gives CDR1 MNHEY, CDR2 SVGAGI. V lost 0 bases and J lost 7; bases outside the gene matches: 8. CDR3 size: 16 residues.

The gene calls are TRBV5-1 and TRBJ2-1; D is unresolved. V lost 5 bases and J 0 bases, leaving 9 bases between the germline ends. This CDR3 region has 14 residues. Germline V gives CDR1 SGHRS, CDR2 YFSETQ. The CDR3 loop is CASSESSSYNEQFF. The DNA of the CDR3 is TGCGCCAGCAGTGAGTCGAGCTCCTACAATGAGCAGTTCTTC. Using reference TRBV5-1 and TRBJ2-1 for the parts outside the CDR3, the full variable domain is KAGVTQTPRYLIKTRGQQVTLSCSPISGHRSVSWYQQTPGQGLQFLFEYFSETQRNKGNFPGRFSGRQFSNSRSEMNVSTLELGDSALYLCASSESSSYNEQFFGPGTRLTVL.

This clone was seen more than once but under ten times. One end of the junction varies from germline; a read error may be responsible. The chain uses TRBV3-1 (or the pseudogene TRBV3-2) and TRBJ2-7; D possibly corresponds to TRBD2 (6 bases). CDR1 and CDR2 from the germline V gene are LGHDT and YNNKEL (reference sequence). The CDR3 runs to 17 residues. CDR3 region: CASSQGLTSQGFYEQYF. Written as DNA, the CDR3 is TGTGCCAGCAGTCAAGGCCTTACTAGCCAAGGCTTCTACGAGCAGTACTTC.

The V and J genes are TRBV24-1 and TRBJ2-7, with 7 bases that match TRBD1. The trim removed 3 bases at V and 3 bases at J, leaving 4 bases unmatched. From germline, CDR1 is KGHDR and CDR2 SFDVKD. The CDR3 is 14 amino acids. CDR3 DNA: TGTGCCACCAGTGATCCCGGGACAGTCTACGAGCAGTACTTC. Protein product: CATSDPGTVYEQYF.

The chain links TRBV7-3 to TRBJ2-5; 8 bases align to TRBD2. The ends lost 3 bases at V and 5 bases at J; junction bases unmatched: 2. Germline V lookup: CDR1 SGHTA, CDR2 FQGTGA. The length of the CDR3 is 13 residues. The CDR3 here is CASSFVAGETQYF. As DNA, the CDR3 is TGTGCCAGCAGCTTCGTAGCGGGGGAGACCCAGTACTTC.

The chain is built from TRBV12-3 or TRBV12-4 and TRBJ1-5, with D unresolved. The CDR3 is made up of 13 amino acids. The V and J ends lost 5 bases and 3 bases respectively, with 8 bases between them. CDR3 protein: CASSIHPNQPQHF. CDR3 sequence (DNA): TGTGCCAGCAGTATCCATCCCAATCAGCCCCAGCATTTT.

This clone was detected a few times. The chain recombines TRBV30 with TRBJ2-2, with D possibly being TRBD2 (6 bases). The germline CDR1 and CDR2 sequences are GTSNPN and SVGIG (reference sequence). CDR3 length: 14 residues. V dropped 5 bases and J dropped 0 bases, with 10 bases sitting between them. The CDR3 bases are TGTGCCTGGGGGAGGCTCGCGAACACCGGGGAGCTGTTTTTT. Amino acids: CAWGRLANTGELFF.

The rearrangement links TRBV10-3 to TRBJ2-7, with 7 bases fitting TRBD2. V shed 4 bases and J 1 base; nucleotides not matched to a gene: 4. There are 14 residues in the CDR3. The V gene's germline CDR1 is ENHRY and CDR2 SYGVKD. The CDR3 sequence: CAISAERDSYEQYF. The CDR3 DNA sequence: TGTGCCATCAGTGCTGAGCGGGATTCCTACGAGCAGTACTTC.

J is TRBJ1-6 and V is TRBV7-6; D is undetermined. Trimming shortened V by 6 bases and J by 6 bases, and 9 bases separated the two germline ends. This CDR3 is 13 amino acids long. From germline, CDR1 is SGHVS and CDR2 FNYEAQ. The CDR3 coding sequence is TGTGCCAGCAGGCGGGAAAGTAATTCACCCCTCCACTTT. Protein sequence: CASRRESNSPLHF.